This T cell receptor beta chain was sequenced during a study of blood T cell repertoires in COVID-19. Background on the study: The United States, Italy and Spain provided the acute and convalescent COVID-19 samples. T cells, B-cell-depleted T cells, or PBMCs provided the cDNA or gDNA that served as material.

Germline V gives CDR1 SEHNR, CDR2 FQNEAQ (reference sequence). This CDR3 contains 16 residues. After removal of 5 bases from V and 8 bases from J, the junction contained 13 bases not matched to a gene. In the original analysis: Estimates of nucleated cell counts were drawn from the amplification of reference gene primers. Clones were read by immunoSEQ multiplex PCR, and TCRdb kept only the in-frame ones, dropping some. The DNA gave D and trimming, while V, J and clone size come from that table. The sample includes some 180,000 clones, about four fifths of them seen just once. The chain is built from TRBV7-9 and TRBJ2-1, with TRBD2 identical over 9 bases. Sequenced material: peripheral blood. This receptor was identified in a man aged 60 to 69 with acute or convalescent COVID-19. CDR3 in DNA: TGTGCCAGCAGCAAGCCCACCGGGACTAGCAACGATGAGCAGTTCTTC. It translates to CASSKPTGTSNDEQFF.